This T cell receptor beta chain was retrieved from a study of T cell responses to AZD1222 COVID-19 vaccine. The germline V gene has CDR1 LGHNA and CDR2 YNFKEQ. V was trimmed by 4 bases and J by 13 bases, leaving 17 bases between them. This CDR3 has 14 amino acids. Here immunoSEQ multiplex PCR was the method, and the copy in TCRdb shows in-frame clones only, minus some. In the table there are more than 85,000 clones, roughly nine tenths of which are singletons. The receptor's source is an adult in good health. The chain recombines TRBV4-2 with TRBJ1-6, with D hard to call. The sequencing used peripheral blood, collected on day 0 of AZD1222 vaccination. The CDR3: CASSREGSLTPLHF. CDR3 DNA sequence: TGTGCCAGCAGCCGGGAGGGTTCCCTGACTCCCCTCCACTTT.